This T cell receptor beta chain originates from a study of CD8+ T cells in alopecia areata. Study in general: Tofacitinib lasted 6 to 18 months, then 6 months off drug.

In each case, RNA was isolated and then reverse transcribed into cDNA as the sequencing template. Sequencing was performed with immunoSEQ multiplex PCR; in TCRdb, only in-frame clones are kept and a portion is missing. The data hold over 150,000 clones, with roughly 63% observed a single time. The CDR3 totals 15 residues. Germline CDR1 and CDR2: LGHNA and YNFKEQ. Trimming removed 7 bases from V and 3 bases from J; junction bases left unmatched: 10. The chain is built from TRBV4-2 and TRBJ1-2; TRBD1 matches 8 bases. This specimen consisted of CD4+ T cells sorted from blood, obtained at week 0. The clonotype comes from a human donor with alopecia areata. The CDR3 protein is CASTRIGQGDYGYTF. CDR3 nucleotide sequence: TGTGCCAGCACTAGAATCGGACAGGGAGACTATGGCTACACCTTC.